A selection of T cell receptor beta chains follows, all from one sample in a study of spatial heterogeneity in lung cancer. In TCRdb, the 5' RACE reads were re-called with MiXCR into one record per CDR3 protein. The repertoire consists of about 45,000 distinct CDR3 sequences, with more than 20% occurring once and the leading ten covering less than 8.5%. The sequencing used PBMCs, collected at follow-up. These receptors originate from a female donor with early-stage non-small cell lung cancer. CDR3s include the opening cysteine and the closing phenylalanine or tryptophan. A D gene is named only where the DNA matches it firmly. The size field is filled for only some rows; it gives once, few, many or a size class.

J	D	V	size	CDR3	DNA
TRBJ2-7	TRBD2	TRBV9	once	CASSVAASGTPYEQYF	TGTGCCAGCAGCGTTGCGGCTAGCGGGACCCCCTACGAGCAGTACTTC
TRBJ1-1	.	TRBV5-1	.	CASSLDGQGSTEAFF	TGCGCCAGCAGCTTGGATGGGCAGGGTAGCACTGAAGCTTTCTTT
TRBJ2-7	.	TRBV6-1	.	CASNRGIAYEQYF	TGTGCCAGCAATCGGGGGATCGCCTACGAGCAGTACTTC
TRBJ1-2	.	TRBV7-3	many	CASSPRRGANYGYTF	TGTGCCAGCAGCCCCCGCAGGGGTGCTAACTATGGCTACACCTTC
TRBJ2-1	.	TRBV9	.	CASSVEGQQFF	TGTGCCAGCAGCGTAGAAGGGCAGCAGTTCTTC
TRBJ2-7	.	TRBV7-8	few	CASSASRGGEQYF	TGTGCCAGCAGCGCATCCAGGGGTGGGGAGCAGTACTTC
TRBJ2-5	.	TRBV28	.	CASRALGETQYF	TGTGCCAGCAGAGCACTAGGGGAGACCCAGTACTTC
TRBJ2-2	TRBD2	TRBV7-2	few	CASSFRTSTTGELFF	TGTGCCAGCAGCTTTAGGACTAGCACGACCGGGGAGCTGTTTTTT
TRBJ2-1	.	TRBV9	few	CASSVGVFNEQFF	TGTGCCAGCAGCGTAGGGGTCTTTAATGAGCAGTTCTTC
TRBJ1-1	TRBD1	TRBV10-2	many	CASSDQGQGANTEAFF	TGCGCCAGCAGTGACCAGGGACAGGGGGCGAACACTGAAGCTTTCTTT
TRBJ2-1	.	TRBV20-1	.	CSAMGDNEQFF	TGCAGTGCTATGGGAGACAATGAGCAGTTCTTC
TRBJ2-1	.	TRBV7-2	.	CASQKIYRTYNEQFF	TGTGCCAGCCAGAAAATATATAGGACCTACAATGAGCAGTTCTTC